These 4 T cell receptor beta chains came from one sample sequenced in a study of blood T cell repertoires in COVID-19. Here immunoSEQ multiplex PCR was the method, and the copy in TCRdb shows in-frame clones only, minus some. The table lists under 200,000 clones, around 86% of them singletons, with around 6% in the top ten. Material: PBMCs or T cells enriched from blood (not recorded which). These receptors were taken from a middle-aged man with acute COVID-19.

This clone was seen a handful of times. This chain's CDR3 is CASSLSSRRGDEQFF. The DNA of the CDR3 is TGCGCCAGCAGCTTAAGTTCACGGAGAGGAGATGAGCAGTTCTTC. The rearrangement joins TRBV5-1 to TRBJ2-1; no clear D. The CDR3 is made up of 15 amino acids. Germline V gene data show CDR1 as SGHRS and CDR2 as YFSETQ. V gave up 2 bases and J gave up 8 bases, with 17 bases separating them.

J is TRBJ2-1 and V is TRBV6-5; D is perhaps TRBD2 (6 bases). The CDR3 contains 16 residues. V lost 1 base and J lost 15, with 25 bases in between. Germline-derived CDR1 and CDR2 are MNHEY and SVGAGI. CDR3 sequence reads: CASSYLGGAGQTGRFF. The CDR3 DNA reads as TGTGCCAGCAGTTACTTAGGCGGAGCGGGCCAAACGGGGAGGTTCTTC.

The chain links TRBV10-2 to TRBJ2-7, with TRBD1 matching over 10 bases. V lost 4 bases to trimming and J lost 0 bases; unmatched junction nucleotides: 3. The CDR3 is 15 amino acids. Germline V lookup: CDR1 WSHSY, CDR2 SAAADI. CDR3 protein: CASSGGQGRSYEQYF. The DNA for the CDR3 is TGCGCCAGCAGTGGGGGACAGGGGCGCTCCTACGAGCAGTACTTC.

The DNA for the CDR3 is TGTGCCAGCAGCTTGTCCCTCGGAAGCGGGAGACTAGGAGAGACCCAGTACTTC. It is translated as CASSLSLGSGRLGETQYF. The chain links TRBV5-5 to TRBJ2-5, with TRBD2 identical over 8 bases. CDR1 is SGHKS, CDR2 YYEKEE, per germline (reference sequence). CDR3 length equals 18 residues. With 1 base clipped from V and 4 bases from J, the junction kept 15 bases outside the gene matches.